The 27 T cell receptor beta chains below all came from one sample that was sequenced in a study of shared clonotypes between healthy human individuals. The repertoire was sequenced with immunoSEQ multiplex PCR; TCRdb's copy has only in-frame clones and lacks some. In the table there are some 1 million clones, approximately 68% of which are singletons. Material: memory CD4+ T cells sorted from blood. The sample's subset: CD45RA-negative fraction. These receptors were collected from a man younger than 35 in good health.

CDR3 sequence reads: CASSLERFVSGAFF. The CDR3 DNA is TGCGCCAGCAGCTTGGAGAGATTCGTTAGTGGGGCTTTCTTT. The chain has TRBV5-1 and TRBJ1-1, with D uncertain. Germline V gene data show CDR1 as SGHRS and CDR2 as YFSETQ. The CDR3 is 14 amino acids. V dropped 0 bases and J dropped 11 bases, with 17 bases sitting between them.

There are a few counts of this clone. The CDR3 coding sequence is TGTGCCAGCAGTGTACAGGGGGCGAATCAGCCCCAGCATTTT. Translating it yields CASSVQGANQPQHF. This chain uses TRBV28 with TRBJ1-5; 9 bases align to TRBD1. Per the germline V gene, CDR1 is MDHEN and CDR2 is SYDVKM. Trimming removed 5 bases from V and 4 bases from J; junction bases left unmatched: 3. The CDR3 has 14 amino acids.

CDR3 residues: CSVTRQNGGYTF. For the CDR3, the DNA is TGCAGCGTTACTCGACAGAACGGGGGCTACACCTTC. The chain links TRBV29-1 to TRBJ1-2; TRBD1 is a possible D gene (5 bases). Deletions cut 5 bases from V and 8 bases from J, with 15 bases between. The CDR3 extends over 12 amino acids. CDR1 and CDR2 from the germline V gene are SQVTM and ANQGSEA.

This chain joins TRBV12-5 and TRBJ1-2; tentative D call: TRBD1 (6 bases). V lost 6 bases, J lost 2 bases, and 10 bases lay in between. CDR3 length: 13 amino acids. Germline V gene sequence: CDR1 LGHNT, CDR2 FRNRAP. The CDR3 loop is CASGLQGNYGYTF. CDR3 DNA: TGTGCTAGTGGCCTACAGGGAAACTATGGCTACACCTTC. Full variable domain (missing parts from reference TRBV12-5 and TRBJ1-2): DARVTQTPRHKVTEMGQEVTMRCQPILGHNTVFWYRQTMMQGLELLAYFRNRAPLDDSGMPKDRFSAEMPDATLATLKIQPSEPRDSAVYFCASGLQGNYGYTFGSGTRLTVV.

This clone appeared a single time. The chain uses TRBV30 and TRBJ2-7, with a weak D call TRBD2 (6 bases). Germline CDR1 GTSNPN, CDR2 SVGIG (reference sequence). There are 12 residues in the CDR3. Trimming shortened V by 5 bases and J by 0 bases, and 8 bases separated the two germline ends. The DNA for the CDR3 is TGTGCCTGGGCGGGACTCTCCTACGAGCAGTACTTC. Protein: CAWAGLSYEQYF.

This chain joins TRBV27 and TRBJ1-2; no reliable D call. This CDR3 spans 14 amino acids. V lost 6 bases, J lost 1 base, and 12 bases lay in between. From germline, CDR1 is MNHEY and CDR2 SMNVEV (reference sequence). Written as DNA, the CDR3 is TGTGCCAGCAGCCCTAGACCCTTTAACTATGGCTACACCTTC. Its translation: CASSPRPFNYGYTF.

This clone was seen once. This rearrangement joins TRBV10-3 to TRBJ1-1, with no clear D. V was shortened by 2 bases and J by 5 bases, with 12 bases between the two germline ends. Germline CDR1 is ENHRY and CDR2 is SYGVKD. This CDR3 contains 14 residues. CDR3 nucleotide sequence: TGTGCCATCAGTGAGGGGAGGGAGGGAACTGAAGCTTTCTTT. This translates into CAISEGREGTEAFF.

The chain couples TRBV13 to TRBJ2-1, with TRBD1 matching over 8 bases. V shed 5 bases, J shed 0 bases, and the junction held 12 bases outside the gene matches. Looked up from germline, CDR1 is PRHDT and CDR2 is FYEKMQ (reference sequence). The CDR3 covers 18 residues. Here the CDR3 DNA reads TGTGCCAGCAGCCCGATACGACAGGGGTCAAGCTCCTACAATGAGCAGTTCTTC. Protein: CASSPIRQGSSSYNEQFF.

As concerns this clone: The same CDR3 can be traced to other DNA sequences in this sample. CDR3 nucleotide sequence: TGCGCCAGCAGCCGGGACCGAGCCACCGGGGAGCTGTTTTTT. Its translation is CASSRDRATGELFF. This chain joins TRBV10-1 and TRBJ2-2, with D perhaps TRBD1 or TRBD2 (5 bases each). There are 14 residues in the CDR3. The germline V gene has CDR1 WNHNN and CDR2 SYGVQD (reference sequence). Trimming left V 6 bases short and J 4 bases short, with 12 bases between.

V gene TRBV30 combines with J gene TRBJ1-2; 10 bases fit TRBD1. After removal of 2 bases from V and 5 bases from J, the junction contained 5 bases not matched to a gene. Per germline, CDR1 GTSNPN and CDR2 SVGIG (reference sequence). The CDR3 extends over 14 amino acids. CDR3 sequence reads: CAWSSGQGPYGYTF. Here the CDR3 DNA reads TGTGCCTGGAGTTCGGGACAGGGGCCGTATGGCTACACCTTC.

Many counts were recorded for this clone. V and J are TRBV19 and TRBJ1-1, with 8 bases aligning to TRBD1. Germline CDR1 and CDR2: LNHDA and SQIVND (reference sequence). The CDR3 loop spans 16 amino acids. V lost 3 bases, J lost 0 bases, and 6 bases stayed unmatched. This chain's CDR3 is CASSITGGRLNTEAFF. CDR3 sequence (DNA): TGTGCCAGTAGTATTACAGGGGGGCGTCTGAACACTGAAGCTTTCTTT.

The chain employs TRBV4-1 and TRBJ2-7; D unresolved. This CDR3 is built from 15 residues. V was shortened by 4 bases and J by 9 bases, with 22 bases between the two germline ends. Germline-derived CDR1 and CDR2 are MGHRA and YSYEKL. The CDR3 nucleotides read TGCGCCAGCAGCCCCGCCGCGGCGGCACGCGAGCGGCAGTACTTC. Its translation is CASSPAAAARERQYF.

The V call is TRBV10-3, the J call TRBJ1-2; D possibly corresponds to TRBD1 (6 bases). V dropped 5 bases and J dropped 6 bases, with 13 bases sitting between them. CDR1 is ENHRY and CDR2 is SYGVKD in the germline V gene. This CDR3 spans 13 amino acids. The chain's CDR3 is CAISSSGVNGYTF. CDR3 in DNA: TGTGCCATCAGTTCCTCAGGGGTGAATGGCTACACCTTC.

This clone was picked up a small number of times. The chain uses TRBV5-6 and TRBJ2-7; TRBD1 agrees at 9 bases. The CDR3 extends over 13 amino acids. CDR1 is SGHDT, CDR2 YYEEEE, per germline. V lost 2 bases to trimming and J lost 5 bases; unmatched junction nucleotides: 2. The CDR3 DNA is TGTGCCAGCAGCTTCCGGACAGGGGACGAGCAGTACTTC. It codes for CASSFRTGDEQYF.

This clone appeared a few times. The chain is built from TRBV27 and TRBJ2-7; 11 positions agree with TRBD2. The CDR3 totals 14 residues. The V segment lost 6 bases and the J segment 4 bases; nucleotides outside the gene matches: 5. The germline V gene has CDR1 MNHEY and CDR2 SMNVEV (reference sequence). The CDR3 region is CASSVAGGAYEQYF. CDR3 DNA: TGTGCCAGCAGCGTAGCGGGGGGGGCTTACGAGCAGTACTTC.

This clone was seen only a few times. Other nucleotide sequences from this sample produce the same CDR3. The rearrangement joins TRBV2 to TRBJ2-5; 10 positions agree with TRBD1. The junction had 4 bases not matched to a gene; V was cut back by 4 bases and J by 5 bases. From germline, CDR1 is SNHLY and CDR2 FYNNEI. This CDR3 contains 14 residues. CDR3 bases: TGTGCCAGCAGTGGACAGGGGGCGAGGGAGACCCAGTACTTC. Translated, it gives CASSGQGARETQYF.

The sample holds a few counts of this clone. The chain employs TRBV6-1 and TRBJ2-7, with D perhaps assigned TRBD1 or TRBD2 (5 bases each). V lost 3 bases and J 4 bases, leaving 13 bases between the germline ends. This CDR3 spans 14 amino acids. Germline V gene lookup returns CDR1 MNHNS and CDR2 SASEGT. The CDR3 is CASSEEAGKYEQYF. The CDR3 nucleotides are TGTGCCAGCAGTGAGGAGGCAGGGAAGTACGAGCAGTACTTC.

The chain couples TRBV10-1 to TRBJ1-6; 9 bases line up with TRBD1. The CDR3 runs 14 residues. V lost 3 bases to trimming and J lost 10 bases; unmatched junction nucleotides: 4. Germline values: CDR1 WNHNN, CDR2 SYGVQD (reference sequence). CDR3 amino acids: CASSERTGDSPLHF. The DNA of the CDR3 is TGCGCCAGCAGTGAACGGACAGGGGACTCACCCCTCCACTTT.

The chain joins TRBV2 to TRBJ2-2, with TRBD2 identical over 9 bases. The V gene's germline CDR1 is SNHLY and CDR2 FYNNEI. CDR3 size: 15 residues. Losses at the gene ends were 6 bases for V and 3 bases for J; bases not matched to a gene: 5. In DNA form, the CDR3 reads TGTGCCAGCAGCCTCGTAGCGGGGGACACCGGGGAGCTGTTTTTT. It translates to CASSLVAGDTGELFF.

For this clone: Other DNA sequences of this sample code for an identical CDR3. The chain is built from TRBV30 and TRBJ1-3; TRBD1 is a possible D gene (5 bases). This CDR3 contains 14 residues. Germline V gives CDR1 GTSNPN, CDR2 SVGIG (reference sequence). The V and J ends lost 2 bases and 3 bases respectively, with 11 bases between them. The CDR3 DNA reads as TGTGCCTGGAGTATTGGGGGGAGTGGAAACACCATATATTTT. Translated, it gives CAWSIGGSGNTIYF.

V gene TRBV30 combines with J gene TRBJ1-2; no clear D gene. Germline CDR1 GTSNPN, CDR2 SVGIG (reference sequence). CDR3 size: 15 residues. V lost 3 bases and J 3 bases, leaving 17 bases between the germline ends. In nucleotides, the CDR3 is TGTGCCTGGAGACCCCTTAATAGGAGGGACTATGGCTACACCTTC. It yields the protein CAWRPLNRRDYGYTF.

The J gene is TRBJ2-2, the V gene TRBV11-3; the match to TRBD2 covers 8 bases. CDR3 length: 16 amino acids. Germline assignment: CDR1 SGHNT and CDR2 YENEEA. Trimming removed 4 bases from V and 4 bases from J; junction bases left unmatched: 8. CDR3: CASSSQGREVTGELFF. As DNA, the CDR3 is TGTGCCAGCAGCTCCCAGGGGCGGGAGGTCACCGGGGAGCTGTTTTTT.

In its sample, this clone was seen a few times. This rearrangement joins TRBV7-2 to TRBJ1-4; no firm D call. Trimming stripped 1 base from V and 0 bases from J, with 6 bases between. Germline CDR1 SGHTA, CDR2 FQGNSA. This CDR3 is built from 15 residues. CDR3 coding DNA: TGTGCCAGCAGCTTAGGACAATCAACTAATGAAAAACTGTTTTTT. The encoded protein is CASSLGQSTNEKLFF.

This clone was counted a single time. Its ends do not fully match the called genes, so a read error is possible. The CDR3 nucleotides read TGTGCCAGCAACGTAGCGGGAGAAGGTGAGCAGTTCTTC. Translated, it gives CASNVAGEGEQFF. V is TRBV9 and J is TRBJ2-1; 9 bases map to TRBD2. This CDR3 is built from 13 residues. Germline V gene sequence: CDR1 SGDLS, CDR2 YYNGEE.

In this sample, this clone turned up a few times. The chain couples TRBV30 to TRBJ1-1; D is uncertain. Germline values: CDR1 GTSNPN, CDR2 SVGIG (reference sequence). Trimming cost V 4 bases and J 5 bases, with 14 bases left between them. The CDR3 covers 13 residues. This CDR3 is CAWTTLGWTEAFF. Written as DNA, the CDR3 is TGTGCCTGGACCACATTGGGGTGGACTGAAGCTTTCTTT.

J is TRBJ2-7 and V is TRBV4-3; D remains ambiguous. Trimming pared 8 bases from V and 1 base from J, leaving 6 bases between. CDR3 size: 11 residues. Germline lookup yields CDR1 LGHNA and CDR2 YSLEER. The CDR3: CASGLSYEQYF. The CDR3 DNA sequence: TGCGCCAGCGGCCTATCCTACGAGCAGTACTTC.

About this clone: The sample has other DNA sequences that encode this CDR3 too. This rearrangement joins TRBV6-1 to TRBJ2-7, with 7 nucleotides matching TRBD1. The V segment lost 9 bases and the J segment 2 bases; nucleotides outside the gene matches: 1. CDR3 length: 11 residues. From germline, CDR1 is MNHNS and CDR2 SASEGT. Written as DNA, the CDR3 is TGTGCCAGTACAGGGGCCTACGAGCAGTACTTC. Its translation: CASTGAYEQYF.